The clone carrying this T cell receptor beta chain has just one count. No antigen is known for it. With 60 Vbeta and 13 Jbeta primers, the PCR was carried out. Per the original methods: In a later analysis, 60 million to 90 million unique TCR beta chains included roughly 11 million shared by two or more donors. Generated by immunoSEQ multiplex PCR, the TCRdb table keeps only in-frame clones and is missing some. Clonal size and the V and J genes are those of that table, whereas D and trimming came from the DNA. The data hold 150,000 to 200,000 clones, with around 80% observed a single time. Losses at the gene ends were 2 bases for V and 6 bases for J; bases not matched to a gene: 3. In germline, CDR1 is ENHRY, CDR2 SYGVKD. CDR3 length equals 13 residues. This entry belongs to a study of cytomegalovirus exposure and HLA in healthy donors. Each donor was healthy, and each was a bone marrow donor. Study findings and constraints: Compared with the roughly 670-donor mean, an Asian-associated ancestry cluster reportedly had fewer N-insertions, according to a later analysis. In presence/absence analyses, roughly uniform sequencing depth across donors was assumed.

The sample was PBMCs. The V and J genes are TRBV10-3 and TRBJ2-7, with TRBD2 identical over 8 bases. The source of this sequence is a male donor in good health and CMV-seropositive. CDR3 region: CAISETTSGEQYF. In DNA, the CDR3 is TGTGCCATCAGTGAGACAACTAGCGGCGAGCAGTACTTC.